This T cell receptor (beta chain) was captured by sequencing in a study of post-analysis software for immune sequencing data. Study results and caveats: Normalized Chao1 diversity was significantly lower in multiple sclerosis patients than in controls. A handful of TRBV segments, including TRBV5-6, TRBV5-1 and TRBV20-1, were more frequent in patients than controls. Under the F measure, samples that were prepared in one batch clustered strongly together.

Germline V gene sequence: CDR1 KGHDR, CDR2 SFDVKD. This CDR3 contains 17 residues. The germline V and J ends were trimmed by 2 bases and 4 bases, with 19 bases remaining between them. Unique molecular identifiers tagged the TCR beta cDNA libraries. Starting from about 0.98 to 11 million T cells, the study yielded about 490,000 cDNA molecules. One entry per CDR3 protein, called by TCRdb with MiXCR from the PCR reads. The table includes roughly 730,000 distinct CDR3 sequences, roughly 27% detected once. This clonotype was found a few times. Its antigen is unidentified. Sequenced material: blood. The chain carries TRBV24-1 and TRBJ2-5; possibly TRBD1 or TRBD2 for D (5 bases each). The TCR originated in a girl aged 5-17 years with multiple sclerosis. The DNA of the CDR3 is TGTGCCACCAGTGATTACCCAAAGGGACGGATAATAGAGACCCAGTACTTC. It specifies CATSDYPKGRIIETQYF.